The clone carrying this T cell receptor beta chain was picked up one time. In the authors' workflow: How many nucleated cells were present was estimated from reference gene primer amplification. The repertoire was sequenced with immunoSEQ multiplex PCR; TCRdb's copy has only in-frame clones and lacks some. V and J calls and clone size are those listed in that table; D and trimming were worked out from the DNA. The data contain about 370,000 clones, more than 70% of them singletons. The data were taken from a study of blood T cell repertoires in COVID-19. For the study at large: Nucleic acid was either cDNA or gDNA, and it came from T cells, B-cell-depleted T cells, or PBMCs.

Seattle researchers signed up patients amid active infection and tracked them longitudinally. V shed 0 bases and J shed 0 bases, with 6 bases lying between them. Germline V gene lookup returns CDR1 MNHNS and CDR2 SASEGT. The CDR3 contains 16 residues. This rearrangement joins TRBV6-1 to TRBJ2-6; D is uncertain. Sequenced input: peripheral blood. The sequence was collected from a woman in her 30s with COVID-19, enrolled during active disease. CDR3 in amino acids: CASSEAANSGANVLTF. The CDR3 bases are TGTGCCAGCAGTGAAGCCGCTAACTCTGGGGCCAACGTCCTGACTTTC.